This is a list of T cell receptor beta chains from one sample in a study of CD8 T cells in Susac syndrome. TCRdb itself ran the immunoSEQ multiplex PCR reads through MiXCR, one entry per CDR3 protein. The data hold hundreds of thousands of distinct CDR3 sequences, with around 93% observed a single time. The material sequenced was CD4+ T cells from PBMCs. These receptor sequences come from a human donor with multiple sclerosis. CDR3s include the opening cysteine and the closing phenylalanine or tryptophan. D genes are given only for firm matches. Only some rows state a clone size, as once, few, many or a class for expanded clones.

D: NA; size: NA; J: TRBJ2-3; V: TRBV5-1; CDR3: CASSLDGEASTDTQYF; DNA: TGCGCCAGCAGCTTGGACGGGGAGGCTAGCACAGATACGCAGTATTTT
D: TRBD1; size: once; J: TRBJ1-2; V: TRBV20-1; CDR3: CSARERQGWRANYGYTF; DNA: TGCAGTGCTAGAGAACGACAGGGATGGAGGGCTAACTATGGCTACACCTTC
D: NA; size: once; J: TRBJ1-2; V: TRBV18; CDR3: CASSPLPPHSNYGYTF; DNA: TGTGCCAGCTCACCACTACCGCCCCATAGTAACTATGGCTACACCTTC
D: TRBD1; size: NA; J: TRBJ2-7; V: TRBV5-1; CDR3: CASRPGTATYEQYF; DNA: TGCGCCAGCAGGCCCGGGACAGCCACCTACGAGCAGTACTTC
D: NA; size: NA; J: TRBJ2-5; V: TRBV29-1; CDR3: CSVTPGAQETQYF; DNA: TGCAGCGTCACGCCTGGGGCTCAAGAGACCCAGTACTTC
D: NA; size: NA; J: TRBJ2-5; V: TRBV5-1; CDR3: CASSLGRTEETQYF; DNA: TGCGCCAGCAGCTTGGGCAGGACAGAAGAGACCCAGTACTTC
D: NA; size: NA; J: TRBJ1-1; V: TRBV11-3; CDR3: CASSFQRDTEAFF; DNA: TGTGCCAGCAGCTTTCAACGAGACACTGAAGCTTTCTTT
D: NA; size: NA; J: TRBJ2-2; V: TRBV7-9; CDR3: CASSRPSGELFF; DNA: TGTGCCAGCAGCCGCCCCTCCGGGGAGCTGTTTTTT
D: TRBD1; size: NA; J: TRBJ2-5; V: TRBV20-1; CDR3: CSAILNTGQGPETQYF; DNA: TGCAGTGCTATTTTGAACACGGGACAGGGGCCAGAGACCCAGTACTTC
D: NA; size: NA; J: TRBJ2-1; V: TRBV24-1; CDR3: CATSDLRSGQMHEQFF; DNA: TGTGCCACCAGTGATTTGCGGTCTGGGCAGATGCATGAGCAGTTCTTC
D: NA; size: once; J: TRBJ2-7; V: TRBV27; CDR3: CASSPKADSYEQYF; DNA: TGTGCCAGCAGTCCGAAGGCGGACAGTTACGAGCAGTACTTC
D: NA; size: once; J: TRBJ2-6; V: TRBV3-1; CDR3: CASSQDLRTGSGANVLTF; DNA: TGTGCCAGCAGCCAAGATCTACGAACTGGCTCTGGGGCCAACGTCCTGACTTTC
D: NA; size: NA; J: TRBJ2-5; V: TRBV29-1; CDR3: CSVGISQSSQETQYF; DNA: TGCAGCGTTGGGATATCACAGTCCTCGCAAGAGACCCAGTACTTC
D: NA; size: NA; J: TRBJ2-7; V: TRBV3-1; CDR3: CASSHASSDEQYF; DNA: TGTGCCAGCAGCCATGCTAGTAGCGACGAGCAGTACTTC
D: NA; size: NA; J: TRBJ2-3; V: TRBV7-3; CDR3: CASSQWGTDTQYF; DNA: TGTGCCAGCAGCCAGTGGGGGACAGATACGCAGTATTTT
D: NA; size: NA; J: TRBJ1-1; V: TRBV5-1; CDR3: CASSWSSMNTEAFF; DNA: TGCGCCAGCAGCTGGAGCAGCATGAACACTGAAGCTTTCTTT
D: NA; size: NA; J: TRBJ2-1; V: TRBV2; CDR3: CASSEPTWSYNEQFF; DNA: TGTGCCAGCAGTGAACCTACCTGGTCCTACAATGAGCAGTTCTTC
D: NA; size: NA; J: TRBJ1-1; V: TRBV7-8; CDR3: CASSLFITAGSTEAFF; DNA: TGTGCCAGCAGCTTATTCATTACAGCTGGCAGCACTGAAGCTTTCTTT
D: TRBD1; size: NA; J: TRBJ2-2; V: TRBV24-1; CDR3: CATEGQGNTGELFF; DNA: TGTGCCACCGAGGGACAGGGGAACACCGGGGAGCTGTTTTTT
D: NA; size: NA; J: TRBJ1-4; V: TRBV20-1; CDR3: CSARRTATNEKLFF; DNA: TGCAGTGCTAGGCGAACGGCTACTAATGAAAAACTGTTTTTT
D: TRBD2; size: once; J: TRBJ2-2; V: TRBV12-3/TRBV12-4; CDR3: CASSWVAGGPPGELFF; DNA: TGTGCCAGCAGTTGGGTAGCGGGAGGGCCACCCGGGGAGCTGTTTTTT
D: NA; size: NA; J: TRBJ1-1; V: TRBV5-4; CDR3: CASRGVGEAFF; DNA: TGTGCCAGCAGGGGGGTTGGTGAAGCTTTCTTT
D: NA; size: NA; J: TRBJ2-7; V: TRBV9; CDR3: CASSSADEQYF; DNA: TGTGCCAGCAGCTCAGCCGACGAGCAGTACTTC
D: NA; size: NA; J: TRBJ1-1; V: TRBV20-1; CDR3: CSVATGNRRAFF; DNA: TGCAGTGTTGCCACAGGGAATCGACGAGCTTTCTTT
D: NA; size: once; J: TRBJ1-1; V: TRBV20-1; CDR3: CSARVMGFNTEAFF; DNA: TGCAGTGCTAGAGTCATGGGGTTCAACACTGAAGCTTTCTTT
D: TRBD2; size: NA; J: TRBJ2-2; V: TRBV3-1; CDR3: CASSPTLSGITGELFF; DNA: TGTGCCAGCAGCCCTACTTTGAGCGGGATCACCGGGGAGCTGTTTTTT
D: TRBD1; size: NA; J: TRBJ2-3; V: TRBV20-1; CDR3: CSAPRPGQSPTDTQYF; DNA: TGCAGTGCTCCTAGGCCGGGACAGTCACCCACAGATACGCAGTATTTT
D: NA; size: NA; J: TRBJ2-5; V: TRBV29-1; CDR3: CSETRRQETQYF; DNA: TGCAGCGAAACCCGGAGACAAGAGACCCAGTACTTC
D: NA; size: NA; J: TRBJ2-3; V: TRBV19; CDR3: CASSNTKGPGDTQYF; DNA: TGTGCCAGTAGTAACACCAAGGGCCCAGGAGATACGCAGTATTTT
D: NA; size: NA; J: TRBJ1-5; V: TRBV10-3; CDR3: CAISESFRGSRQPQHF; DNA: TGTGCCATCAGTGAGTCCTTCCGGGGGAGCAGACAGCCCCAGCATTTT
D: NA; size: NA; J: TRBJ2-1; V: TRBV15; CDR3: CATSRPPSGTHNEQFF; DNA: TGTGCCACCAGCAGACCGCCCTCCGGGACTCACAATGAGCAGTTCTTC
D: NA; size: once; J: TRBJ1-6; V: TRBV12-3/TRBV12-4; CDR3: CASSPESSYNSPLHF; DNA: TGTGCCAGCAGTCCCGAGAGCTCCTATAATTCACCCCTCCACTTT
D: TRBD2; size: NA; J: TRBJ2-7; V: TRBV5-1; CDR3: CASSFEAGGPYEQYF; DNA: TGCGCCAGCAGCTTCGAAGCGGGGGGCCCCTACGAGCAGTACTTC
D: TRBD2; size: NA; J: TRBJ2-7; V: TRBV11-2; CDR3: CASSIDSGGPYEQYF; DNA: TGTGCCAGCAGCATAGATAGCGGGGGGCCCTACGAGCAGTACTTC
D: TRBD2; size: NA; J: TRBJ2-1; V: TRBV5-4; CDR3: CASSVKRGVNEQFF; DNA: TGTGCCAGCAGCGTCAAGCGGGGCGTGAATGAGCAGTTCTTC
D: NA; size: NA; J: TRBJ1-2; V: TRBV9; CDR3: CASSPRGGGGYGYTF; DNA: TGTGCCAGCAGCCCCCGTGGGGGGGGAGGCTATGGCTACACCTTC
D: TRBD2; size: NA; J: TRBJ2-3; V: TRBV28; CDR3: CASSLVTSGRSTDTQYF; DNA: TGTGCCAGCAGTTTGGTGACTAGCGGGAGGAGCACAGATACGCAGTATTTT
D: NA; size: NA; J: TRBJ1-2; V: TRBV19; CDR3: CASQPVPRGSEGYTF; DNA: TGTGCCAGCCAACCAGTCCCCCGGGGATCAGAAGGCTACACCTTC
D: NA; size: NA; J: TRBJ1-2; V: TRBV11-2; CDR3: CASSLASRGYTF; DNA: TGTGCCAGCAGCTTAGCCAGCCGGGGCTACACCTTC
D: TRBD1; size: NA; J: TRBJ2-1; V: TRBV5-1; CDR3: CASSLEGTVRSEQFF; DNA: TGCGCCAGCAGTTTGGAAGGGACAGTCAGGAGTGAGCAGTTCTTC
D: NA; size: NA; J: TRBJ1-1; V: TRBV5-1; CDR3: CASSPNWSLNTEAFF; DNA: TGCGCCAGCAGCCCTAACTGGAGCCTGAACACTGAAGCTTTCTTT
D: TRBD2; size: NA; J: TRBJ2-3; V: TRBV4-2; CDR3: CASSPLRAGESTDTQYF; DNA: TGTGCCAGCAGCCCCCTGAGGGCGGGGGAAAGCACAGATACGCAGTATTTT
D: TRBD1; size: NA; J: TRBJ1-1; V: TRBV20-1; CDR3: CSASGGAPVNTEAFF; DNA: TGCAGTGCCTCAGGGGGCGCCCCCGTGAACACTGAAGCTTTCTTT
D: TRBD2; size: NA; J: TRBJ2-5; V: TRBV11-2; CDR3: CASSSGTSGRAGETQYF; DNA: TGTGCCAGCAGCTCCGGGACTAGCGGGAGGGCCGGAGAGACCCAGTACTTC
D: TRBD2; size: few; J: TRBJ2-3; V: TRBV3-1; CDR3: CASSQGLAGTDTQYF; DNA: TGTGCCAGCAGCCAAGGCTTAGCGGGAACAGATACGCAGTATTTT